Listed below are T cell receptor beta chains from one sample, sequenced in a study of identical twins. Each CDR3 protein is one row after TCRdb ran MiXCR on the 5' RACE reads. The table records approximately 630,000 distinct CDR3 sequences, less than 9% of them present only once. The sample was also reused in another study, on yellow fever vaccine responses in identical twins.

The sequencing sample was made of PBMCs. The receptors come from a woman in her late teens or twenties in good health. Each CDR3 is given without its conserved first and last residue. The order of the fields is CDR3 protein, D gene, V gene. A D gene is named only where the DNA matches it firmly.

ASSPTLAGHNEQF,TRBD2,TRBV28
AISVMAYSNTGELF,NA,TRBV10-3
SARAGTGNTGELF,TRBD1,TRBV20-1
ASSPRGARDYGYT,NA,TRBV12-3/TRBV12-4
ASSLRGGTSGRENDNEQF,TRBD2,TRBV7-3
ASSPNRVGSDTQY,NA,TRBV9
ASSYRDSQNTEAF,TRBD1,TRBV5-1
ASSSRVIGETQY,NA,TRBV5-5
ATPGLYEQY,NA,TRBV12-3/TRBV12-4
ASSGSRRLDTQY,NA,TRBV19
ASSLAWTSGGALYEQF,TRBD2,TRBV7-2
ASSSGTGSSFYGYT,TRBD1,TRBV11-2
ACSQARATNSPLH,NA,TRBV3-1
SVPNRELMQTQY,NA,TRBV29-1
SAPRVGESTDTQY,NA,TRBV20-1
AIAGTVYNEQF,TRBD1,TRBV10-3
ASSRGTSIFGNEQY,TRBD2,TRBV13
ATSQSGTGNYGYT,TRBD1,TRBV3-1
ASNRLAGSADTQY,TRBD2,TRBV28
ASSVAGEGAYEQY,TRBD2,TRBV9
SARDNRIQTGELF,NA,TRBV20-1
ASSHIAGGDNEQF,TRBD2,TRBV14
SARDRGGYNEQF,TRBD2,TRBV20-1
SASNRGSGETQY,NA,TRBV20-1
ASSRSGRASGGELF,TRBD2,TRBV7-8